The rows below give T cell receptor beta chains drawn from one sample of a study of human T cells and chemical hapten exposure. Each CDR3 protein gets one entry after TCRdb re-called the RACE reads with MiXCR. The sample shows around 180,000 distinct CDR3 sequences, approximately 29% of them seen only once. The input for sequencing was whole blood, taken in connection with sensitization to the hapten diphenylcyclopropenone (DPC). Receptor source: a woman aged 30 to 39 with alopecia areata. Some clones in this sample may be carry-over from other donors' samples. The CDR3 runs from the conserved cysteine through the conserved F or W. Each record gives: clone size, V gene, D gene, J gene, CDR3 DNA, CDR3 protein. The D gene is left open where the match is weak. For some rows the clone size is stated as once, few or many, or as a class when expanded; others skip it.

clone_size: medium-sized
v_call: TRBV29-1
d_call: TRBD2
j_call: TRBJ2-5
cdr3_nt: TGCAGCGTGGGAGGGGACCACCAAGAGACCCAGTACTTC
cdr3_aa: CSVGGDHQETQYF

clone_size: few
v_call: TRBV27
d_call: TRBD1
j_call: TRBJ1-4
cdr3_nt: TGTGCCAGCAGCCGAACAGGGGAATTTAATGAAAAACTGTTTTTT
cdr3_aa: CASSRTGEFNEKLFF

clone_size: -
v_call: TRBV13
d_call: -
j_call: TRBJ1-2
cdr3_nt: TGTGCCAGCGGTACAGGTAGCTTGTACGGCTACACCTTC
cdr3_aa: CASGTGSLYGYTF

clone_size: few
v_call: TRBV29-1
d_call: -
j_call: TRBJ2-1
cdr3_nt: TGCAGCGTTGAACCGGGGGGCAGCTACAATGAGCAGTTCTTC
cdr3_aa: CSVEPGGSYNEQFF

clone_size: -
v_call: TRBV27
d_call: -
j_call: TRBJ2-5
cdr3_nt: TGTGCCAGCAGGCCGCCGTGGGGCCAAGAGACCCAGTACTTC
cdr3_aa: CASRPPWGQETQYF

clone_size: -
v_call: TRBV28
d_call: -
j_call: TRBJ2-1
cdr3_nt: TGTGCCAGCTCCGGGACACCCTACAATGAGCAGTTCTTC
cdr3_aa: CASSGTPYNEQFF

clone_size: -
v_call: TRBV10-3
d_call: -
j_call: TRBJ2-3
cdr3_nt: TGTGCCATCAGTGAGTCTAGTCTAACTACAGATACGCAGTATTTT
cdr3_aa: CAISESSLTTDTQYF

clone_size: -
v_call: TRBV7-9
d_call: TRBD2
j_call: TRBJ2-1
cdr3_nt: TGTGCCAGCAGCATCGGGACTAGCGGATACAATGAGCAGTTCTTC
cdr3_aa: CASSIGTSGYNEQFF

clone_size: many
v_call: TRBV11-2
d_call: -
j_call: TRBJ2-7
cdr3_nt: TGTGCCAGCAGCCCCGCGAACGTATACGAGCAGTACTTC
cdr3_aa: CASSPANVYEQYF

clone_size: -
v_call: TRBV29-1
d_call: -
j_call: TRBJ1-2
cdr3_nt: TGCAGCGTTTATAGCGGGCTCTATGGCTACACCTTC
cdr3_aa: CSVYSGLYGYTF

clone_size: few
v_call: TRBV10-3
d_call: TRBD1
j_call: TRBJ1-5
cdr3_nt: TGTGCCATCAGTGAGGTCCAGGGGGGCGGTCAGCCCCAGCATTTT
cdr3_aa: CAISEVQGGGQPQHF

clone_size: few
v_call: TRBV11-2
d_call: -
j_call: TRBJ1-1
cdr3_nt: TGTGCCAGCAGCTTAGACAGGACAGCACCAGTAGCTTTCTTT
cdr3_aa: CASSLDRTAPVAFF

clone_size: few
v_call: TRBV29-1
d_call: TRBD1
j_call: TRBJ1-2
cdr3_nt: TGCAGCGTTGACCTCCAGGGGGCTGATGGCTACACCTTC
cdr3_aa: CSVDLQGADGYTF

clone_size: -
v_call: TRBV2
d_call: -
j_call: TRBJ2-2
cdr3_nt: TGTGCCAGCAGTGAAGTGAGGGACACCGGGGAGCTGTTTTTT
cdr3_aa: CASSEVRDTGELFF

clone_size: -
v_call: TRBV6-1
d_call: TRBD2
j_call: TRBJ2-7
cdr3_nt: TGTGCCAGCAGTGCTAGCGGGGGGCGTTACGAGCAGTACTTC
cdr3_aa: CASSASGGRYEQYF

clone_size: few
v_call: TRBV4-2
d_call: -
j_call: TRBJ2-5
cdr3_nt: TGTGCCAGCAGCCAAGGCTGGGGTCAAGAGACCCAGTACTTC
cdr3_aa: CASSQGWGQETQYF

clone_size: once
v_call: TRBV6-6
d_call: -
j_call: TRBJ1-3
cdr3_nt: TGTGCCAGCTCCTCTGCGGGACAAGTTAACTCTGGAAACACCATATATTTT
cdr3_aa: CASSSAGQVNSGNTIYF

clone_size: -
v_call: TRBV20-1
d_call: TRBD2
j_call: TRBJ2-7
cdr3_nt: TGCAGTGCTTGTCAGACTAGCGGGAGCGACGAGCAGTACTTC
cdr3_aa: CSACQTSGSDEQYF

clone_size: few
v_call: TRBV9
d_call: -
j_call: TRBJ1-2
cdr3_nt: TGTGCCAGCAGCGCCCAGAGCGCTCCCTATGGCTACACCTTC
cdr3_aa: CASSAQSAPYGYTF

clone_size: few
v_call: TRBV9
d_call: TRBD1
j_call: TRBJ1-2
cdr3_nt: TGTGCCAGCAGCGTCGGGACAGGGTCCTATGGCTACACCTTC
cdr3_aa: CASSVGTGSYGYTF

clone_size: -
v_call: TRBV6-2/TRBV6-3
d_call: -
j_call: TRBJ2-2
cdr3_nt: TGTGCCGCGAGAGGGAGTGCGAACACCGGGGAGCTGTTTTTT
cdr3_aa: CAARGSANTGELFF

clone_size: few
v_call: TRBV5-8
d_call: -
j_call: TRBJ2-2
cdr3_nt: TGTGCCAGCAGCCCGGGTCGGGGGGCTAGCGGGGAGCTGTTTTTT
cdr3_aa: CASSPGRGASGELFF

clone_size: -
v_call: TRBV25-1
d_call: -
j_call: TRBJ1-1
cdr3_nt: TGTGCCAGCAGTGATGCAGGCCAAAACACTGAAGCTTTCTTT
cdr3_aa: CASSDAGQNTEAFF

clone_size: many
v_call: TRBV7-8
d_call: TRBD1
j_call: TRBJ2-2
cdr3_nt: TGTGCCAGCAGCTTCCCCGACAGGGAGTTAGCCGGGGAGCTGTTTTTT
cdr3_aa: CASSFPDRELAGELFF

clone_size: -
v_call: TRBV20-1
d_call: TRBD2
j_call: TRBJ2-1
cdr3_nt: TGCAGTGCCCGTAGCGGGGTCTCCTACAATGAGCAGTTCTTC
cdr3_aa: CSARSGVSYNEQFF

clone_size: -
v_call: TRBV20-1
d_call: -
j_call: TRBJ2-1
cdr3_nt: TGCAGTGCTAGGAGGGTGAGCTCCTACAATGAGCAGTTCTTC
cdr3_aa: CSARRVSSYNEQFF

clone_size: -
v_call: TRBV20-1
d_call: -
j_call: TRBJ1-2
cdr3_nt: TGCAGTGCTAGTGGGGTCGAACTGACATATGGCTACACCTTC
cdr3_aa: CSASGVELTYGYTF

clone_size: -
v_call: TRBV7-9
d_call: -
j_call: TRBJ1-4
cdr3_nt: TGTGCCAGCAGCTTCCAGGGGAGCACTAATGAAAAACTGTTTTTT
cdr3_aa: CASSFQGSTNEKLFF

clone_size: few
v_call: TRBV28
d_call: -
j_call: TRBJ2-7
cdr3_nt: TGTGCCAGCAGTTCCTGGGCGGACCGGAGCTCCTACGAGCAGTACTTC
cdr3_aa: CASSSWADRSSYEQYF

clone_size: -
v_call: TRBV24-1
d_call: -
j_call: TRBJ2-5
cdr3_nt: TGTGCCACCGGTCACGGGCCTGAAGAGACCCAGTACTTC
cdr3_aa: CATGHGPEETQYF

clone_size: -
v_call: TRBV10-3
d_call: -
j_call: TRBJ1-1
cdr3_nt: TGTGCCATCAGGCCGACAGAGACCAACACTGAAGCTTTCTTT
cdr3_aa: CAIRPTETNTEAFF

clone_size: -
v_call: TRBV28
d_call: TRBD2
j_call: TRBJ2-1
cdr3_nt: TGTGCCAGCAGCCCGCCCGGGACTAGCGGGAAAAATGAGCAGTTCTTC
cdr3_aa: CASSPPGTSGKNEQFF

clone_size: -
v_call: TRBV20-1
d_call: TRBD1
j_call: TRBJ1-4
cdr3_nt: TGCAGTGCTAGATGGACAGGGGAGGGTGAAAAACTGTTTTTT
cdr3_aa: CSARWTGEGEKLFF

clone_size: -
v_call: TRBV6-1
d_call: -
j_call: TRBJ2-7
cdr3_nt: TGTGCCAGCAGTGAAGTGACAGCCCTCGGCGAGCAGTACTTC
cdr3_aa: CASSEVTALGEQYF

clone_size: many
v_call: TRBV7-6
d_call: TRBD1
j_call: TRBJ2-1
cdr3_nt: TGTGCCAGCAGCTTAGCCCCGGGACAGGGGGCGCGGAATGAGCAGTTCTTC
cdr3_aa: CASSLAPGQGARNEQFF

clone_size: -
v_call: TRBV29-1
d_call: -
j_call: TRBJ2-7
cdr3_nt: TGCAGCGTTGTTACTACTTACGAGCAGTACTTC
cdr3_aa: CSVVTTYEQYF

clone_size: few
v_call: TRBV5-1
d_call: TRBD2
j_call: TRBJ2-3
cdr3_nt: TGCGCCAGCAGCCAAGGGACTAGCGGCAGCACAGATACGCAGTATTTT
cdr3_aa: CASSQGTSGSTDTQYF

clone_size: once
v_call: TRBV5-1
d_call: TRBD2
j_call: TRBJ2-1
cdr3_nt: TGCGCCAGCAGCACAGAACTAGCGATATCCTACAATGAGCAGTTCTTC
cdr3_aa: CASSTELAISYNEQFF

clone_size: few
v_call: TRBV4-3
d_call: TRBD2
j_call: TRBJ2-4
cdr3_nt: TGCGCCAGCAGCCAAGAACTAGCGGGAGCCCCGGGACTGGCCAAAAACATTCAGTACTTC
cdr3_aa: CASSQELAGAPGLAKNIQYF

clone_size: few
v_call: TRBV10-2
d_call: -
j_call: TRBJ2-2
cdr3_nt: TGCGCCAGCAGGGAAGGTTCAAACACCGGGGAGCTGTTTTTT
cdr3_aa: CASREGSNTGELFF

clone_size: -
v_call: TRBV20-1
d_call: TRBD1
j_call: TRBJ2-7
cdr3_nt: TGCAGTGCTAGAGATACCGATGGACAGGGAAGGAAGCAGTACTTC
cdr3_aa: CSARDTDGQGRKQYF

clone_size: -
v_call: TRBV29-1
d_call: -
j_call: TRBJ1-1
cdr3_nt: TGCAGCGTCCGCCTAGCTGAAGCTTTCTTT
cdr3_aa: CSVRLAEAFF